This T cell receptor (beta chain) was documented in a study of T cells in Graves' hyperthyroidism and ophthalmopathy. V was clipped by 7 bases and J by 12 bases; unmatched bases: 9. Germline CDR1 and CDR2: MDHEN and SYDVKM. The CDR3 totals 12 residues. General observations from the study: Blood shared most expanded thyroid clonotypes above 0.001.

This clonotype was observed many times. Its specificity is not known. Ophthalmopathy patients had Clinical Activity Score at least 3, NOSPECS grade at least 4, duration under 3 months. Uncontrolled infection, other autoimmune disease, pregnancy and lactation each barred patients from inclusion. Using RNA transcripts as the source, TCR beta CDR3 regions were amplified. First-round RT-PCR with HTBI primers amplified the TCR CDR3 region. TCRdb recomputed calls from the multiplex PCR reads with MiXCR, one row per CDR3 protein. The profile shows about 250,000 distinct CDR3 sequences, approximately 21% of them singletons.

J is TRBJ2-1 and V is TRBV28; 7 bases map to TRBD2. Sequenced sample: blood. This receptor was obtained from a man aged 25-45 years with Graves' ophthalmopathy. CDR3 protein: CASKSPGGWQFF. The CDR3 DNA follows: TGTGCCAGCAAATCCCCGGGGGGATGGCAGTTCTTC.